This TCR beta chain was found in a study of blood T cell repertoires in COVID-19. Study-level information: From T cells, B-cell-depleted T cells, or PBMCs came the material, which was cDNA or gDNA.

Germline V lookup: CDR1 SGDLS, CDR2 YYNGEE. The CDR3 totals 15 residues. The V end was cut by 0 bases, the J end by 1 base, with 10 bases between. Produced via immunoSEQ multiplex PCR; TCRdb's table is partial and in-frame only. The table includes around 330,000 clones, around 88% detected once. This receptor was taken from a woman between 25 and 40 years old with COVID-19, enrolled during active disease. The chain combines TRBV9 with TRBJ1-2; D uncertain. The sequencing input was peripheral blood. The CDR3 DNA reads as TGTGCCAGCAGCGTAGAGGCAGGACTTAACTATGGCTACACCTTC. Protein product: CASSVEAGLNYGYTF.